Ten or more counts support the clone carrying this T cell receptor beta chain. No antigen is known for it. Per the study methods: Clinicopathological groups supplied CDR3 differences that were used to build a distant-metastasis classifier for papillary thyroid cancer. TCRdb re-called clones via MiXCR from the PCR reads. The V and J calls, along with clone size, are taken from TCRdb and not from the paper's own processing. The sample consists of tens of thousands of clones, about 16% of them appearing once. These data originate in a study of metastatic and nonmetastatic thyroid tumors. The overall study: Patients with malignant and benign thyroid disease provided blood and tumor or nodule tissue, whose repertoires were compared. Findings and caveats of the study: The reported finding was significantly higher TCR beta diversity in malignant thyroid tumors relative to benign nodules, in blood and tumor.

Patients had received no treatment of any kind before thyroid surgery. The sequence was obtained from a female donor with papillary thyroid cancer or a benign thyroid nodule (not recorded which). Some clones in this sample may be carry-over from other donors' samples. Input material: blood.

This chain's CDR3 is CASSQVRRTGNNSNQPQHF. In DNA form, the CDR3 reads TGTGCCAGCAGCCAAGTCCGCCGGACAGGGAATAATAGCAATCAGCCCCAGCATTTT. This rearrangement joins TRBV14 to TRBJ1-5, with 8 bases lining up with TRBD1. Per germline, CDR1 SGHDN and CDR2 FVKESK. Trimming took 1 base from V and 0 from J; bases not matched to a gene: 11. CDR3 length: 19 amino acids.